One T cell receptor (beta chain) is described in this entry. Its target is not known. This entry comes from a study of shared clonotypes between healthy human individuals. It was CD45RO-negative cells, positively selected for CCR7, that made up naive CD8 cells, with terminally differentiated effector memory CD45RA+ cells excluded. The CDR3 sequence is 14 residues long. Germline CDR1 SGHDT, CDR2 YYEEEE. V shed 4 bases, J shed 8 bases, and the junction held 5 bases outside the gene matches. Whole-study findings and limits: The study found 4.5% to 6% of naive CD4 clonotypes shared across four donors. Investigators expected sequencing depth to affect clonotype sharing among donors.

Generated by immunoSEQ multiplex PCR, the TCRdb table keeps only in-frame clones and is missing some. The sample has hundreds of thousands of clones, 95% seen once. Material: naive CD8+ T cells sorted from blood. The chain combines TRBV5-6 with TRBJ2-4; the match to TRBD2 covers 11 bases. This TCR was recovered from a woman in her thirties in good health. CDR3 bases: TGTGCCAGCAGCGTTACTAGCGGGAGACACATTCAGTACTTC. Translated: CASSVTSGRHIQYF.